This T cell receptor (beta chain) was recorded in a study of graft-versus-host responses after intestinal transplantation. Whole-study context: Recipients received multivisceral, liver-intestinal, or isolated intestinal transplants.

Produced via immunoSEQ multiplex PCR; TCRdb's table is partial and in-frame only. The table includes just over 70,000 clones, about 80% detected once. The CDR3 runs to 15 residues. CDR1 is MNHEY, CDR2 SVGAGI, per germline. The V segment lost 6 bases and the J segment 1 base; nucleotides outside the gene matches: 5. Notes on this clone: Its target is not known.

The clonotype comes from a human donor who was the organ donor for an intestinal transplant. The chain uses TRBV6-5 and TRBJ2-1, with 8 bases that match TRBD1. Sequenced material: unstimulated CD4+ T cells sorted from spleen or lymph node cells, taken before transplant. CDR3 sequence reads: CASRRTGWSYNEQFF. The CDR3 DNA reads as TGTGCCAGCAGACGGACAGGGTGGTCCTACAATGAGCAGTTCTTC.